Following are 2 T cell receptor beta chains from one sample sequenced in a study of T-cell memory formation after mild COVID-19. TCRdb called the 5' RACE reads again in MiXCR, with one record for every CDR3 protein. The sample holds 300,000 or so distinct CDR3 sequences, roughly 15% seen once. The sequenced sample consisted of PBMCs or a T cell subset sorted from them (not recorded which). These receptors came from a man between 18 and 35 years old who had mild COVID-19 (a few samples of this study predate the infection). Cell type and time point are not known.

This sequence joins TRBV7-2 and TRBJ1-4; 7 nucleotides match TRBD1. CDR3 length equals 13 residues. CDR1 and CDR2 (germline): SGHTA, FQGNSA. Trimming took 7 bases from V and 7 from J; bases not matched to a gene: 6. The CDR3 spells CASIQGKTEKLFF. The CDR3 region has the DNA TGTGCCAGCATACAGGGGAAGACTGAAAAACTGTTTTTT.

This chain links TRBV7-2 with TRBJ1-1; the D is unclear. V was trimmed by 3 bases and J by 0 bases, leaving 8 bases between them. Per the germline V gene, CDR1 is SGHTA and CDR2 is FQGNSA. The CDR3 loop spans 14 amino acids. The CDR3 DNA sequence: TGTGCCAGCAGCTTTGACCGGTTGAACACTGAAGCTTTCTTT. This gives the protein CASSFDRLNTEAFF.